The rows below give T cell receptor beta chains drawn from one sample of a study of T cell repertoires in cytomegalovirus infection. MiXCR, run by TCRdb on the reads, gives a single entry per CDR3 protein. The sample has about a million distinct CDR3 sequences, 30% to 40% seen once. These receptors' antigens are unknown. This material consisted of cultured CD8+ T cells from PBMCs, taken from culture after CMV antigen stimulation. The receptors shown here come from a human donor in good health (CMV status not recorded). Some clones in this sample may be carry-over from other donors' samples. Each CDR3 is given with its conserved first and last residue. A D gene is named only where the DNA matches it firmly. The listing skips clone size in some rows; elsewhere it reads once, few, many or a size class.

v_call,cdr3_length,clone_size,j_call,d_call,cdr3_nt,cdr3_aa
TRBV3-1,17,-,TRBJ1-4,-,TGTGCCAGCAGCCAAGGCCGGGGACGCACCACTAATGAAAAACTGTTTTTT,CASSQGRGRTTNEKLFF
TRBV6-5,14,-,TRBJ2-3,-,TGTGCCAGCAGTTACTCGAGCTACACAGATACGCAGTATTTT,CASSYSSYTDTQYF
TRBV7-2,13,many,TRBJ1-2,TRBD1,TGTGCCAGCAGCTTAGGGACAGGGTCAGGCTACACCTTC,CASSLGTGSGYTF
TRBV10-3,15,-,TRBJ1-5,-,TGTGCCATCAGTGAGTCGGGGCAGGCTAATCAGCCCCAGCATTTT,CAISESGQANQPQHF
TRBV7-8,14,many,TRBJ1-1,TRBD1,TGTGCCAGCAGCCGGGACAGGGGTAAAACTGAAGCTTTCTTT,CASSRDRGKTEAFF
TRBV12-3/TRBV12-4,18,-,TRBJ1-1,TRBD1,TGTGCCAGCAGTTTCATCGTTTCGGGCAGGGGGAAAAACACTGAAGCTTTCTTT,CASSFIVSGRGKNTEAFF
TRBV6-2/TRBV6-3,12,few,TRBJ2-2,-,TGTGCCAGCATCGAGTATACCGGGGAGCTGTTTTTT,CASIEYTGELFF
TRBV14,15,many,TRBJ2-1,-,TGTGCCAGCAGCCAAGGTCAGAGCTCCTACAATGAGCAGTTCTTC,CASSQGQSSYNEQFF
TRBV19,12,-,TRBJ1-1,-,TGTGCCAGTAGTATGGGGGGAGGAGAAGCTTTCTTT,CASSMGGGEAFF
TRBV27,13,-,TRBJ2-7,TRBD2,TGTGCCAGCAAGCGGGGTTCCTCCTACGAGCAGTACTTC,CASKRGSSYEQYF
TRBV6-1,14,few,TRBJ2-5,-,TGTGCCAGCAGTGCGGGCCCTCTCTGGGAGACCCAGTACTTC,CASSAGPLWETQYF
TRBV6-8,17,-,TRBJ2-3,-,TGTGCCAGCAGTTACATGGGGGTCCGGCAGGCCACAGATACGCAGTATTTT,CASSYMGVRQATDTQYF
TRBV19,13,-,TRBJ1-5,-,TGTGCTACTGGAGGGATTAGCAATCAGCCCCAGCATTTT,CATGGISNQPQHF
TRBV6-5,16,-,TRBJ1-2,-,TGTGCCAGCAGCTATACAGTGCTATCTGACCGCGGCGGCTACACCTTC,CASSYTVLSDRGGYTF
TRBV12-3/TRBV12-4,16,few,TRBJ2-7,TRBD2,TGTGCCAGCAGCGTCTCTAGCGGGGGGTCGTTCTACGAGCAGTACTTC,CASSVSSGGSFYEQYF
TRBV10-3,16,-,TRBJ1-6,-,TGTGCCATCAGTGAATTGGGTGGAGTATCCAATTCACCCCTCCACTTT,CAISELGGVSNSPLHF
TRBV14,13,-,TRBJ2-1,-,TGTGCCAGCAGCCAAATGGGTTTTGGTGAGCAGTTCTTC,CASSQMGFGEQFF
TRBV7-9,15,once,TRBJ2-5,TRBD1,TGTGCCAGCAGCTCCGCCCGGGACAGGGGCGAGACCCAGTACTTC,CASSSARDRGETQYF
TRBV7-9,15,-,TRBJ1-1,TRBD1,TGTGCCAGCAGCCCGGACAGGTTTCAAAACACTGAAGCTTTCTTT,CASSPDRFQNTEAFF
TRBV24-1,12,few,TRBJ2-1,-,TGTGCCACCAGTGATGGAAGTTATGAGCAGTTCTTC,CATSDGSYEQFF
TRBV7-9,15,once,TRBJ2-2,TRBD2,TGTGCCAGCAGTGGAGCGGGGGTGAACACCGGGGAGCTGTTTTTT,CASSGAGVNTGELFF
TRBV29-1,11,once,TRBJ1-2,-,TGCAGCGTTGAACACACCTATGGCTACACCTTC,CSVEHTYGYTF